This entry lists 25 T cell receptor beta chains sequenced from one sample in a study of T cell repertoires in cytomegalovirus infection. In TCRdb, the reads were re-called with MiXCR into one record per CDR3 protein. Of approximately 170,000 distinct CDR3 sequences detected, around 15% appear once; the ten largest clones hold 25% to 30%. The sample comprised PBMCs. These receptors all come from a human donor in good health (CMV status not recorded). Some clones in this sample may be carry-over from other donors' samples.

This clonotype showed up many times. The chain uses TRBV12-3 or TRBV12-4 and TRBJ1-2; 12 nucleotides line up with TRBD1. The CDR3 is 14 residues long. The ends lost 6 bases at V and 2 bases at J; junction bases unmatched: 1. CDR3 nucleotides: TGTGCCAGCAGGGGACAGGGGGCAAACTATGGCTACACCTTC. The encoded protein is CASRGQGANYGYTF.

The chain combines TRBV28 with TRBJ1-1; tentatively, D is TRBD1 (5 bases). V gave up 5 bases and J gave up 0 bases, with 13 bases separating them. The CDR3 has 15 residues. CDR1 and CDR2 from the germline V gene are MDHEN and SYDVKM. CDR3 sequence (DNA): TGTGCCAGCAGTCCTCCGGGGACTCTGAACACTGAAGCTTTCTTT. It specifies CASSPPGTLNTEAFF. Drawing the rest from reference TRBV28 and TRBJ1-1, the complete variable domain is DVKVTQSSRYLVKRTGEKVFLECVQDMDHENMFWYRQDPGLGLRLIYFSYDVKMKEKGDIPEGYSVSREKKERFSLILESASTNQTSMYLCASSPPGTLNTEAFFGQGTRLTVV.

This clonotype was detected only a few times. The chain employs TRBV6-5 and TRBJ1-3; perhaps TRBD1 as D (6 bases). CDR3 length: 15 residues. V lost 6 bases, J lost 0 bases, and 12 bases lay in between. The V gene's germline CDR1 is MNHEY and CDR2 SVGAGI. CDR3 residues: CASSDSQGSGNTIYF. CDR3 bases: TGTGCCAGCAGCGATTCACAGGGCTCTGGAAACACCATATATTTT.

This clonotype was counted at least ten times. This chain joins TRBV7-2 and TRBJ1-3; tentative D call: TRBD1 (6 bases). CDR1 is SGHTA and CDR2 is FQGNSA in the germline V gene. CDR3 size: 15 residues. V was cut by 1 base and J by 4 bases, with 11 bases left in between. CDR3 sequence (DNA): TGTGCCAGCAGCTTAGAACAGGGCTCCGGAAACACCATATATTTT. Protein product: CASSLEQGSGNTIYF. Full variable domain (remainder filled in from reference TRBV7-2 and TRBJ1-3): GAGVSQSPSNKVTEKGKDVELRCDPISGHTALYWYRQSLGQGLEFLIYFQGNSAPDKSGLPSDRFSAERTGGSVSTLTIQRTQQEDSAVYLCASSLEQGSGNTIYFGEGSWLTVV.

The chain carries TRBV29-1 and TRBJ2-4; no clear D gene. CDR1 and CDR2 from the germline V gene are SQVTM and ANQGSEA. The CDR3 extends over 13 amino acids. The V and J ends lost 0 bases and 7 bases respectively, with 10 bases between them. The CDR3 spells CSVEEAPGNIQYF. For the CDR3, the DNA is TGCAGCGTTGAAGAGGCCCCCGGGAACATTCAGTACTTC.

This clonotype was counted a few times. The chain joins TRBV15 to TRBJ2-6; TRBD2 matches at 12 bases. The CDR3 spans 18 residues. CDR1 and CDR2 from the germline V gene are LNHNV and YYDKDF (reference sequence). The V and J ends lost 3 bases and 0 bases, in that order; junction bases with no gene match: 3. The CDR3 nucleotides read TGTGCCACCAGCAGGACTAGCGGGGGAAGCTCTGGGGCCAACGTCCTGACTTTC. As protein: CATSRTSGGSSGANVLTF.

This clonotype occurred many times. For the CDR3, the DNA is TGTGCCAGCAGCTTCGCAGGCAACACCGGGGAGCTGTTTTTT. Its translation: CASSFAGNTGELFF. The rearrangement joins TRBV11-3 to TRBJ2-2; D unresolved. V was cut by 3 bases and J by 2 bases, with 7 bases left in between. The CDR3 runs to 14 residues. In germline, CDR1 is SGHNT, CDR2 YENEEA.

This clonotype was counted at least ten times. The chain carries TRBV7-3 and TRBJ2-7, with 7 positions matching TRBD1. The CDR3 is 15 amino acids. Germline V gene sequence: CDR1 SGHTA, CDR2 FQGTGA. J was trimmed by 0 bases and V by 5 bases; bases with no gene match: 7. This chain's CDR3 is CASSPEGANSYEQYF. The CDR3 DNA reads TGTGCCAGCAGCCCCGAGGGGGCGAACTCCTACGAGCAGTACTTC.

Only a few counts were recorded for this clonotype. The rearrangement uses TRBV20-1 and TRBJ1-2, with TRBD1 matching over 11 bases. Germline CDR1 and CDR2: DFQATT and SNEGSKA (reference sequence). There are 13 residues in the CDR3. The CDR3 is CSVTGTGGYGYTF. The CDR3 DNA follows: TGCAGCGTCACCGGGACAGGGGGTTATGGCTACACCTTC.

The chain recombines TRBV5-4 with TRBJ2-2; D may correspond to TRBD1 or TRBD2 (5 bases each). This CDR3 spans 15 amino acids. Germline V CDR1 and CDR2: SGHNT, YYREEE (reference sequence). Trimming cost V 3 bases and J 1 base, with 10 bases left between them. DNA of the CDR3: TGTGCCAGCAGCTCCCGTGGGGGGAACACCGGGGAGCTGTTTTTT. Translating it yields CASSSRGGNTGELFF.

This clonotype was found a few times. The CDR3 region is CASSQETVTITGELFF. The CDR3 bases are TGTGCCAGCAGCCAAGAGACAGTGACTATTACCGGGGAGCTGTTTTTT. This chain links TRBV14 with TRBJ2-2; D is possibly TRBD1 or TRBD2 (5 bases each). With 0 bases removed from V and 5 bases from J, the gap between germline ends came to 13 bases. Germline V gene data show CDR1 as SGHDN and CDR2 as FVKESK. The CDR3 contains 16 residues.

This clonotype has more than one count but fewer than ten. The chain links TRBV20-1 to TRBJ1-2; 11 bases map to TRBD1. This CDR3 has 16 residues. CDR1 and CDR2 from the germline V gene are DFQATT and SNEGSKA (reference sequence). With V trimmed by 3 bases and J by 2 bases, 8 bases remained unmatched. Written as DNA, the CDR3 is TGCAGTGCTAGTCCCCAGGACAGGGGGCCAAACTATGGCTACACCTTC. Protein sequence: CSASPQDRGPNYGYTF.

Ten or more counts support this clonotype. The chain couples TRBV12-3 or TRBV12-4 to TRBJ1-5; 10 nucleotides match TRBD1. The CDR3 length is 14 residues. V was pared by 8 bases and J by 6 bases, with 7 bases of the junction left unmatched. In DNA form, the CDR3 reads TGTGCCAGCGACTCGGGGACAGGGGCTCAGCCCCAGCATTTT. Its protein product is CASDSGTGAQPQHF.

This clonotype was seen many times. The chain couples TRBV10-3 to TRBJ2-3; no firm D call. This CDR3 comprises 11 residues. Germline CDR1 reads ENHRY; CDR2 reads SYGVKD. V shed 2 bases and J shed 6 bases, with 3 bases lying between them. The CDR3 DNA is TGTGCCATCAGTGAGGTGGATACGCAGTATTTT. Translating gives CAISEVDTQYF.

The chain is built from TRBV7-6 and TRBJ1-2; D may be TRBD1 (5 bases). The CDR3 runs to 14 residues. Trimming cost V 4 bases and J 4 bases, with 13 bases left between them. Germline CDR1 SGHVS, CDR2 FNYEAQ. The CDR3: CASSSNRDGYGYTF. In nucleotides, the CDR3 is TGTGCCAGCAGCTCAAACCGGGACGGCTATGGCTACACCTTC.

By proportion, this clonotype is medium-sized. The rearrangement joins TRBV7-9 to TRBJ2-5; no clear D gene. This CDR3 has 14 residues. Trimming pared 0 bases from V and 5 bases from J, leaving 10 bases between. Germline V CDR1 and CDR2: SEHNR, FQNEAQ (reference sequence). The CDR3 here is CASSLAARDETQYF. CDR3 sequence (DNA): TGTGCCAGCAGCTTAGCAGCTAGGGATGAGACCCAGTACTTC.

The rearrangement links TRBV20-1 to TRBJ2-7; D not resolved. The germline V gene encodes CDR1 DFQATT and CDR2 SNEGSKA (reference sequence). This CDR3 contains 14 residues. V lost 0 bases and J lost 4, with 13 bases in between. As DNA, the CDR3 is TGCAGTGCTAGAGAGAGGACGGTAGGGTACGAGCAGTACTTC. Translating gives CSARERTVGYEQYF.

The sample holds a few counts of this clonotype. The V and J genes are TRBV20-1 and TRBJ1-1; 8 nucleotides match TRBD1. Germline V gene lookup returns CDR1 DFQATT and CDR2 SNEGSKA (reference sequence). This CDR3 has 14 residues. The junction had 12 bases not matched to a gene; V was cut back by 6 bases and J by 6 bases. The CDR3 sequence is CSAAQLQGAAEAFF. The CDR3 coding sequence is TGCAGTGCGGCTCAACTCCAGGGGGCCGCTGAAGCTTTCTTT.

This clonotype has ten or more counts. The rearrangement joins TRBV7-2 to TRBJ2-4; D is undetermined. The V gene lost 5 bases and the J gene lost 8 bases, with 13 bases spanning the gap. There are 13 residues in the CDR3. The V gene's germline CDR1 is SGHTA and CDR2 FQGNSA. CDR3 sequence: CASSHGSNDIQYF. The CDR3 DNA reads TGTGCCAGCAGCCATGGCAGCAACGACATTCAGTACTTC.

The V and J genes are TRBV29-1 and TRBJ1-3; D gene unclear. The CDR3 contains 12 residues. CDR1 is SQVTM, CDR2 ANQGSEA, per germline. V was cut by 5 bases and J by 1 base, with 6 bases left in between. This chain's CDR3 is CSVSLSGNTIYF. For the CDR3, the DNA is TGCAGCGTTTCTCTTTCTGGAAACACCATATATTTT.

This chain links TRBV30 with TRBJ1-4, with TRBD1 matching over 7 bases. CDR1 is GTSNPN, CDR2 SVGIG, per germline (reference sequence). V lost 0 bases, J lost 13 bases, and 11 bases stayed unmatched. This CDR3 is 14 amino acids long. CDR3 protein: CAWSVPGGAGGLFF. In DNA, the CDR3 is TGTGCCTGGAGTGTCCCAGGGGGAGCAGGGGGACTGTTTTTT.

The chain couples TRBV18 to TRBJ1-1; D possibly corresponds to TRBD1 (5 bases). Germline-derived CDR1 and CDR2 are KGHSH and LQKENI. The CDR3 totals 13 residues. The V gene lost 4 bases and the J gene lost 1 base, with 7 bases spanning the gap. CDR3 amino acids: CASSRQKNTEAFF. In DNA form, the CDR3 reads TGTGCCAGCTCACGACAGAAGAACACTGAAGCTTTCTTT.

The table lists this clonotype with a few counts. V is TRBV7-9 and J is TRBJ2-1; D may be TRBD1 or TRBD2 (5 bases each). The CDR3 has 11 residues. From germline, CDR1 is SEHNR and CDR2 FQNEAQ (reference sequence). Trimming shortened V by 5 bases and J by 11 bases, and 10 bases separated the two germline ends. The CDR3 region has the DNA TGTGCCAGCAGCCCGGGACCTCAGCAGTTCTTC. Translating it yields CASSPGPQQFF.

This clonotype came up a few times. V is TRBV7-2 and J is TRBJ1-2, with D unresolved. The CDR3 is 14 residues long. CDR1 is SGHTA and CDR2 is FQGNSA in the germline V gene. Trimming pared 0 bases from V and 14 bases from J, leaving 19 bases between. CDR3 DNA sequence: TGTGCCAGCAGCTTAGCTCAGGAACGTCGGGCATGGACCTTC. Translated, it gives CASSLAQERRAWTF. Full variable domain (missing parts from reference TRBV7-2 and TRBJ1-2): GAGVSQSPSNKVTEKGKDVELRCDPISGHTALYWYRQSLGQGLEFLIYFQGNSAPDKSGLPSDRFSAERTGGSVSTLTIQRTQQEDSAVYLCASSLAQERRAWTFGSGTRLTVV.

This clonotype was seen only a few times. The gene calls are TRBV20-1 and TRBJ2-7; D possibly corresponds to TRBD2 (5 bases). The V gene's germline CDR1 is DFQATT and CDR2 SNEGSKA (reference sequence). The CDR3 is made up of 14 amino acids. V lost 2 bases and J 2 bases, leaving 13 bases between the germline ends. This CDR3 reads CSARSNVGAYEQYF. DNA of the CDR3: TGCAGTGCTAGATCAAACGTCGGGGCCTACGAGCAGTACTTC.